What follows are 11 T cell receptor beta chains derived from one specimen sequenced in a study of cytomegalovirus exposure and HLA in healthy donors. The PCR contained 60 Vbeta and 13 Jbeta primers. Sequencing used immunoSEQ multiplex PCR; TCRdb keeps in-frame clones, though not all of them. This table has about 170,000 clones, roughly 70% appearing once. Material for sequencing was PBMCs. The receptors stem from a young woman in good health and CMV-seropositive.

Concerning this clone: An end of the junction does not agree with germline; a read error may underlie this. The chain couples TRBV27 to TRBJ1-2; 7 bases are a match to TRBD1. The CDR3 has 14 residues. CDR1 and CDR2 (germline): MNHEY, SMNVEV (reference sequence). The CDR3 coding sequence is TGTGCCAGCAGTATATCCAAGGGGGCTCTGGGCTACACCTTC. Amino acid sequence: CASSISKGALGYTF.

V usage is TRBV7-2 and J usage is TRBJ1-5; D unresolved. This CDR3 comprises 13 residues. Trimming removed 3 bases from V and 0 bases from J, with 3 bases in between. The V gene's germline CDR1 is SGHTA and CDR2 FQGNSA. CDR3 amino acids: CASSFGSNQPQHF. The DNA of the CDR3 is TGTGCCAGCAGCTTCGGTAGCAATCAGCCCCAGCATTTT. The full variable domain, with the rest looked up from reference TRBV7-2 and TRBJ1-5, is GAGVSQSPSNKVTEKGKDVELRCDPISGHTALYWYRQSLGQGLEFLIYFQGNSAPDKSGLPSDRFSAERTGGSVSTLTIQRTQQEDSAVYLCASSFGSNQPQHFGDGTRLSIL.

CDR3 protein: CASSLDDRFDSPLHF. DNA for the CDR3: TGTGCCAGCAGCCTGGACGACAGATTCGATTCACCCCTCCACTTT. The rearrangement links TRBV7-8 to TRBJ1-6; D may be TRBD1 (5 bases). The CDR3 extends over 15 amino acids. V dropped 5 bases and J dropped 8 bases, with 16 bases sitting between them. Germline V gene data show CDR1 as SGHVS and CDR2 as FQNEAQ.

V is TRBV9 and J is TRBJ1-6, with 11 bases identical to TRBD1. This CDR3 region has 16 residues. CDR1 is SGDLS and CDR2 is YYNGEE in the germline V gene. Trimming cost V 0 bases and J 7 bases; bases outside gene matches: 3. The CDR3 reads CASSVGDRGSNSPLHF. The CDR3 DNA follows: TGTGCCAGCAGCGTAGGGGACAGGGGGAGCAATTCACCCCTCCACTTT. Full variable domain (remainder filled in from reference TRBV9 and TRBJ1-6): DSGVTQTPKHLITATGQRVTLRCSPRSGDLSVYWYQQSLDQGLQFLIQYYNGEERAKGNILERFSAQQFPDLHSELNLSSLELGDSALYFCASSVGDRGSNSPLHFGNGTRLTVT.

This chain connects TRBV2 to TRBJ2-1, with 9 bases lining up with TRBD2. The germline gives CDR1 SNHLY, CDR2 FYNNEI. There are 16 residues in the CDR3. V was clipped by 7 bases and J by 7 bases; unmatched bases: 14. The CDR3 DNA is TGTGCCAGCACCGACGGGGCGGGGGGGCGAGGGAATGAGCAGTTCTTC. It translates to CASTDGAGGRGNEQFF.

J is TRBJ2-2 and V is TRBV6-5, with 9 positions matching TRBD2. Germline CDR1 reads MNHEY; CDR2 reads SVGAGI. The V segment lost 8 bases and the J segment 4 bases; nucleotides outside the gene matches: 5. The CDR3 has 14 residues. The CDR3 DNA follows: TGTGCCAGCCGGGGCGGGGGGGCCACCGGGGAGCTGTTTTTT. Encoded protein: CASRGGGATGELFF.

This chain links TRBV28 with TRBJ2-5; TRBD2 matches 7 bases. Per germline, CDR1 MDHEN and CDR2 SYDVKM. V shed 6 bases and J 7 bases; nucleotides not matched to a gene: 8. CDR3 length: 13 residues. The CDR3 region is CASSPGGSGTQYF. CDR3 in DNA: TGTGCCAGCAGCCCCGGGGGGTCGGGGACCCAGTACTTC.

J is TRBJ2-2 and V is TRBV6-1, with 10 positions matching TRBD2. This CDR3 region has 15 residues. Germline V gene sequence: CDR1 MNHNS, CDR2 SASEGT. With 5 bases clipped from V and 3 bases from J, the junction kept 3 bases outside the gene matches. Here the CDR3 reads CASSPSGGDTGELFF. The CDR3 nucleotides are TGTGCCAGCAGTCCTAGCGGGGGCGACACCGGGGAGCTGTTTTTT.

The chain combines TRBV7-2 with TRBJ2-1; the match to TRBD2 covers 11 bases. This CDR3 has 14 residues. The V gene end was trimmed by 2 bases and the J gene end by 8 bases; junction bases not matched to a gene: 2. CDR1 and CDR2 from the germline V gene are SGHTA and FQGNSA. CDR3 sequence: CASSLRLAGYEQFF. The CDR3 DNA is TGTGCCAGCAGCTTACGACTAGCGGGGTATGAGCAGTTCTTC. The variable domain in full, completed from reference TRBV7-2 and TRBJ2-1, reads GAGVSQSPSNKVTEKGKDVELRCDPISGHTALYWYRQSLGQGLEFLIYFQGNSAPDKSGLPSDRFSAERTGGSVSTLTIQRTQQEDSAVYLCASSLRLAGYEQFFGPGTRLTVL.

As for this clone: A read error may produce the germline difference seen at one junction end. This chain joins TRBV7-9 and TRBJ2-5; 9 nucleotides align to TRBD1. CDR1 and CDR2 (germline): SEHNR, FQNEAQ (reference sequence). The CDR3 covers 13 residues. The CDR3 DNA reads TGTTCCAGCAGCCTCGGGACAGGGAGCGTCCAGTACTTC. Its protein is CSSSLGTGSVQYF.

This chain joins TRBV28 and TRBJ1-5; no clear D gene. Germline-derived CDR1 and CDR2 are MDHEN and SYDVKM. V was trimmed by 5 bases and J by 0 bases, leaving 14 bases between them. The CDR3 totals 16 residues. CDR3 loop: CASSKRITYSNQPQHF. In nucleotides, the CDR3 is TGTGCCAGCAGTAAGAGGATTACCTATAGCAATCAGCCCCAGCATTTT.